This T cell receptor beta chain was sequenced in a study of OX40 agonist ivuxolimab in advanced cancers. Context from the whole study: Ivuxolimab, which targeted the costimulatory receptor OX40 (CD134), was an agonistic, fully human IgG2 monoclonal antibody. Intravenous ivuxolimab was administered to patients every 2 weeks at six dose levels: 0.01, 0.1, 0.3, 1.5, 3 and 10 mg/kg. Among the approximately 50 dose-escalation patients, some 20 had hepatocellular carcinoma, around 15 melanoma, 9 renal cell carcinoma and 9 head and neck cancer. In the dose-escalation cohort, approximately 82% of patients were male, and the mean age was 60 years with a range of roughly 20 to 79. Prior anti-PD-1, anti-PD-L1 or anti-CTLA-4 therapy was permitted, and checkpoint inhibitors had been received by about two fifths of dose-escalation patients. Partial responses were achieved by three dose-escalation patients, of whom one had hepatocellular carcinoma and two had cutaneous melanoma. Peripheral TCRbeta sequencing was intended to test whether TCR sequence diversity was altered and clonal T-cell expansion was caused by ivuxolimab. The monotherapy dose-escalation portion (N ≈ 50 patients) of the phase I ivuxolimab trial is reported in the paper.

The trial excluded patients who had a history of autoimmune disease or were on systemic immunosuppression. In every dose cohort, peripheral blood was drawn for TCR sequencing at baseline, cycle 4 day 1, and cycle 7 day 1. Samples were obtained from an open-label, multicenter, first-in-human phase I dose-escalation trial of ivuxolimab. The trial enrolled adults with locally advanced or metastatic head and neck squamous cell, hepatocellular, melanoma or renal cell carcinoma. Before TCR sequencing, CD4+ T cells and CD8+ T cells from peripheral blood were sorted into separate populations. To sequence the TCRbeta CDR3 region, genomic DNA was isolated from the sorted cells. The immunoSEQ Assay was used for sequencing of TCRbeta CDR3 regions. Not all clones reach the TCRdb copy of this immuneACCESS table, which keeps in-frame sequences only. Checked studies attribute under half of the gap to unresolved V genes and leave the rest unexplained. Present in this sample are around 60,000 clones, approximately 80% of which were seen just once. Roughly 6.3% of the sample rests with the top ten.

CDR1 and CDR2, per the germline V gene (reference sequence), are LNHDA and SQIVND. V sheds 10 bases and J sheds 0 bases, leaving 10 bases between their ends. The CDR3 holds 13 amino acids from the cysteine to the phenylalanine. Only CDR3 DNA remains: 39 bases, in frame from the first base. The investigation overall reported the following: After ivuxolimab, expanded clones were on average more numerous among CD8+ T cells than among CD4+ T cells. Low levels of normalized T-cell clonal expansion were also shown by some nonresponding patients. At doses from 0.1 to 3.0 mg/kg, clonal expansion was seen in both CD4+ and CD8+ blood T cells between baseline and week 6. Partial responders in the 0.1-3.0 mg/kg groups had among the lowest normalized peripheral clonal expansion, especially among CD8+ T cells. Which antigens the clonally expanded peripheral T cells were specific for was not determined.

Note on this clone: Its recognized antigen is unknown. The input lacks base qualities; no much larger clone sits a single base away.

The sequencing used CD4+ or CD8+ T cells sorted from blood, collected in a trial of the OX40 agonist ivuxolimab. The V and J segments used are TRBV19 and TRBJ1-3, with the D gene uncertain. This clonotype originated in an adult with an advanced solid tumor such as melanoma, head and neck, liver or kidney cancer. The nucleotides read TGTGCCACCCGCGGAATCTCTGGAAACACCATATATTTT. It codes for CATRGISGNTIYF.